The next 24 T cell receptor beta chains were all read from a single sample in a study of early stage breast cancer tumors. Assay used: immunoSEQ multiplex PCR; TCRdb lists only in-frame clones, some missing. The sample lists 60,000 to 80,000 clones, approximately 79% occurring once. Sequenced sample: blood. The source is a person between 55 and 69 years old with breast cancer.

The rearrangement uses TRBV7-2 and TRBJ2-1; D gene unclear. The CDR3 runs to 11 residues. Germline CDR1 and CDR2: SGHTA and FQGNSA. Trimming left V 8 bases short and J 6 bases short, with 8 bases between. DNA for the CDR3: TGTGCCAGCGGCGGACCCAATGAGCAGTTCTTC. It specifies CASGGPNEQFF.

The chain is built from TRBV6-5 and TRBJ1-6, with D uncertain. Germline V CDR1 and CDR2: MNHEY, SVGAGI. Between the trimmed V and J ends, which lost 7 bases and 8 bases, there was a span of 15 bases. The CDR3 extends over 14 amino acids. The CDR3 region is CASTPGVRDSPLHF. CDR3 nucleotide sequence: TGTGCCAGCACCCCCGGAGTCCGGGATTCACCCCTCCACTTT.

The J gene is TRBJ1-5, the V gene TRBV27; D perhaps matches TRBD1 (6 bases). Looked up from germline, CDR1 is MNHEY and CDR2 is SMNVEV (reference sequence). V lost 8 bases, J lost 2 bases, and 13 bases lay in between. CDR3 size: 14 residues. CDR3 nucleotide sequence: TGTGCCAGCGGGGGGCCGGGGGGCAATCAGCCCCAGCATTTT. Translating gives CASGGPGGNQPQHF.

This chain links TRBV19 with TRBJ2-1, with D maybe TRBD2 (6 bases). With 6 bases removed from V and 0 bases from J, the gap between germline ends came to 12 bases. CDR3 length: 15 amino acids. Germline assignment: CDR1 LNHDA and CDR2 SQIVND (reference sequence). The chain's CDR3 is CASSADGSSYNEQFF. Here the CDR3 DNA reads TGTGCCAGTAGCGCCGACGGGAGCTCCTACAATGAGCAGTTCTTC.

The rearrangement joins TRBV6-5 to TRBJ1-2; maybe TRBD1 (6 bases). The germline V gene has CDR1 MNHEY and CDR2 SVGAGI. CDR3 length: 11 amino acids. V lost 7 bases to trimming and J lost 8 bases, with 11 bases between them. DNA of the CDR3: TGTGCCAGCAAGGGGGTCGCCGGCTACACCTTC. As protein: CASKGVAGYTF.

The rearrangement joins TRBV9 to TRBJ2-7; 9 positions match TRBD2. The CDR3 has 14 residues. The V segment lost 2 bases and the J segment 6 bases; nucleotides outside the gene matches: 6. Germline V lookup: CDR1 SGDLS, CDR2 YYNGEE. The DNA of the CDR3 is TGTGCCAGCAGCGTTACAGCGGGGGGAATCGAGCAGTACTTC. Protein product: CASSVTAGGIEQYF.

V and J are TRBV19 and TRBJ2-3; 8 bases line up with TRBD1. The CDR3 has 17 amino acids. Germline values: CDR1 LNHDA, CDR2 SQIVND (reference sequence). Trimming at V came to 8 bases and at J to 0 bases, leaving 13 bases not matched to a gene. CDR3 nucleotides: TGTGCCAGTTCCACCCGCGCCGGGACAGGAAGCACAGATACGCAGTATTTT. Translating gives CASSTRAGTGSTDTQYF.

This clone was recorded a few times. V and J are TRBV7-9 and TRBJ2-3; possible D gene TRBD2, 6 bases. V was trimmed by 5 bases and J by 1 base, leaving 13 bases between them. The CDR3 runs 15 residues. The germline gives CDR1 SEHNR, CDR2 FQNEAQ (reference sequence). CDR3 region: CASSPSGGGTDTQYF. CDR3 DNA sequence: TGTGCCAGCAGCCCCTCTGGCGGGGGCACAGATACGCAGTATTTT.

The chain uses TRBV30 and TRBJ1-2; the D gene is possibly TRBD1 (5 bases). The ends were cut back, 0 bases at V and 8 bases at J, with 13 bases in the middle. Germline CDR1 and CDR2: GTSNPN and SVGIG (reference sequence). The CDR3 length is 13 residues. CDR3 in amino acids: CAWSVLGRRGYTF. The CDR3 DNA reads TGTGCCTGGAGTGTACTGGGACGGAGGGGCTACACCTTC.

This chain connects TRBV5-1 to TRBJ2-3; 9 nucleotides agree with TRBD1. Germline values: CDR1 SGHRS, CDR2 YFSETQ. The CDR3 has 14 residues. Trimming at V came to 10 bases and at J to 3 bases, leaving 9 bases not matched to a gene. The CDR3 reads CASTETGGTDTQYF. The CDR3 DNA is TGCGCCTCTACTGAGACAGGGGGAACAGATACGCAGTATTTT.

This rearrangement joins TRBV18 to TRBJ1-4; TRBD1 matches at 7 bases. The trim removed 3 bases at V and 6 bases at J, leaving 10 bases unmatched. The CDR3 sequence is 16 residues long. Looked up from germline, CDR1 is KGHSH and CDR2 is LQKENI. The CDR3 reads CASSPRKTGLYEKLFF. The CDR3 DNA follows: TGTGCCAGCTCACCGAGGAAGACAGGGCTGTATGAAAAACTGTTTTTT. Filled out from reference TRBV18 and TRBJ1-4, the complete variable domain reads NAGVMQNPRHLVRRRGQEARLRCSPMKGHSHVYWYRQLPEEGLKFMVYLQKENIIDESGMPKERFSAEFPKEGPSILRIQQVVRGDSAAYFCASSPRKTGLYEKLFFGSGTQLSVL.

The gene calls are TRBV18 and TRBJ2-1, with unresolved D. CDR3 length: 12 amino acids. Trimming stripped 2 bases from V and 6 bases from J, with 5 bases between. The germline CDR1 and CDR2 sequences are KGHSH and LQKENI. CDR3 nucleotide sequence: TGTGCCAGCTCACCATCCGGCAATGAGCAGTTCTTC. It codes for CASSPSGNEQFF.

The V and J genes are TRBV2 and TRBJ2-3; 7 bases are a match to TRBD2. The germline gives CDR1 SNHLY, CDR2 FYNNEI. The CDR3 runs 15 residues. The V segment lost 6 bases and the J segment 4 bases; nucleotides outside the gene matches: 10. As DNA, the CDR3 is TGTGCCAGCAGGGGGACTCGAGGGAGGGCAGATACGCAGTATTTT. The encoded protein is CASRGTRGRADTQYF.

This chain connects TRBV28 to TRBJ1-3, with TRBD1 matching over 11 bases. This CDR3 region has 16 residues. Per the germline V gene, CDR1 is MDHEN and CDR2 is SYDVKM. With V trimmed by 5 bases and J by 2 bases, 5 bases remained unmatched. For the CDR3, the DNA is TGTGCCAGCAGTGCAGGACAGGGGGCCACTGGAAACACCATATATTTT. Protein: CASSAGQGATGNTIYF. Drawing the rest from reference TRBV28 and TRBJ1-3, the complete variable domain is DVKVTQSSRYLVKRTGEKVFLECVQDMDHENMFWYRQDPGLGLRLIYFSYDVKMKEKGDIPEGYSVSREKKERFSLILESASTNQTSMYLCASSAGQGATGNTIYFGEGSWLTVV.

This rearrangement joins TRBV7-2 to TRBJ2-3; TRBD2 matches at 11 bases. The V and J ends lost 4 bases and 5 bases, in that order; junction bases with no gene match: 17. This CDR3 spans 19 amino acids. Germline CDR1 reads SGHTA; CDR2 reads FQGNSA. The CDR3 DNA sequence: TGTGCCAGCAGCTCCCTTGGTAGCGGGAGGGCCGGGGGGAGAGATACGCAGTATTTT. Amino acids: CASSSLGSGRAGGRDTQYF.

This clone appeared a single time. The chain links TRBV6-1 to TRBJ1-3; D not resolved. Germline lookup yields CDR1 MNHNS and CDR2 SASEGT. CDR3 length equals 13 residues. V lost 3 bases to trimming and J lost 6 bases, with 9 bases between them. CDR3 DNA: TGTGCCAGCAGTGAGTCAAGGGCAAACACCATATATTTT. This translates into CASSESRANTIYF.

The rearrangement uses TRBV5-4 and TRBJ2-7; 9 nucleotides line up with TRBD1. CDR3 length: 18 residues. Germline CDR1 and CDR2: SGHNT and YYREEE (reference sequence). V was clipped by 4 bases and J by 6 bases; unmatched bases: 20. CDR3 region: CASSLFTGGSIHLSEQYF. CDR3 in DNA: TGTGCCAGCAGCCTTTTTACAGGGGGCTCCATACATTTGTCCGAGCAGTACTTC.

The rearrangement joins TRBV6-1 to TRBJ1-2; 12 bases line up with TRBD1. The V segment lost 8 bases and the J segment 8 bases; nucleotides outside the gene matches: 6. The CDR3 has 13 amino acids. Germline V gene lookup returns CDR1 MNHNS and CDR2 SASEGT. CDR3 bases: TGTGCCAGCCATTCCGGGACAGGGGGCGGCTACACCTTC. It encodes CASHSGTGGGYTF.

The chain recombines TRBV4-2 with TRBJ2-3; D is unresolved. In germline, CDR1 is LGHNA, CDR2 YNFKEQ. The CDR3 has 14 amino acids. Trimming cost V 5 bases and J 0 bases, with 9 bases left between them. DNA of the CDR3: TGTGCCAGCAGCTTGGAATTGAGCACAGATACGCAGTATTTT. It codes for CASSLELSTDTQYF.

The CDR3 coding sequence is TGTGCCAGCAGTGAAGAAGGACAGGGCACTGGAAACACCATATATTTT. Translating it yields CASSEEGQGTGNTIYF. The rearrangement uses TRBV2 and TRBJ1-3; 8 bases line up with TRBD1. The CDR3 has 16 amino acids. The germline gives CDR1 SNHLY, CDR2 FYNNEI. V trimming: 1 base; J trimming: 2 bases; junction bases outside the gene matches: 4.

The chain links TRBV4-2 to TRBJ2-5; TRBD2 is a possible D gene (5 bases). This CDR3 comprises 13 residues. The V gene lost 4 bases and the J gene lost 3 bases, with 9 bases spanning the gap. From germline, CDR1 is LGHNA and CDR2 YNFKEQ. The CDR3 sequence is CASSPGLKETQYF. The DNA of the CDR3 is TGTGCCAGCAGCCCCGGACTGAAAGAGACCCAGTACTTC.

This clone was seen only once. DNA for the CDR3: TGTGCCAGCAGGGGAACGAGGGGCTCTACTGGGGCCAACGTCCTGACTTTC. Its protein is CASRGTRGSTGANVLTF. V gene TRBV7-9 combines with J gene TRBJ2-6; D is perhaps TRBD1 or TRBD2 (5 bases each). This CDR3 spans 17 amino acids. CDR1 and CDR2 (germline): SEHNR, FQNEAQ (reference sequence). Deletions cut 6 bases from V and 2 bases from J, with 17 bases between.

The chain carries TRBV6-6 and TRBJ1-4; D is ambiguous. The V end lost 2 bases, the J end lost 4 bases, and 5 bases lay between the germline ends. The CDR3 has 13 residues. Germline V CDR1 and CDR2: MNHNY, SVGAGI (reference sequence). The CDR3: CASSYRYNEKLFF. CDR3 nucleotides: TGTGCCAGCAGTTACCGATATAATGAAAAACTGTTTTTT.

The V and J genes are TRBV11-2 and TRBJ2-7; 7 bases fit TRBD1. Trimming cost V 4 bases and J 5 bases; bases outside gene matches: 5. This CDR3 is 13 amino acids long. The germline V gene encodes CDR1 SGHAT and CDR2 FQNNGV. The CDR3 DNA is TGTGCCAGCAGCTGGGACAGAACTAACGAGCAGTACTTC. This encodes CASSWDRTNEQYF. The variable domain in full, with the rest retrieved from reference TRBV11-2 and TRBJ2-7, is EAGVAQSPRYKIIEKRQSVAFWCNPISGHATLYWYQQILGQGPKLLIQFQNNGVVDDSQLPKDRFSAERLKGVDSTLKIQPAKLEDSAVYLCASSWDRTNEQYFGPGTRLTVT.